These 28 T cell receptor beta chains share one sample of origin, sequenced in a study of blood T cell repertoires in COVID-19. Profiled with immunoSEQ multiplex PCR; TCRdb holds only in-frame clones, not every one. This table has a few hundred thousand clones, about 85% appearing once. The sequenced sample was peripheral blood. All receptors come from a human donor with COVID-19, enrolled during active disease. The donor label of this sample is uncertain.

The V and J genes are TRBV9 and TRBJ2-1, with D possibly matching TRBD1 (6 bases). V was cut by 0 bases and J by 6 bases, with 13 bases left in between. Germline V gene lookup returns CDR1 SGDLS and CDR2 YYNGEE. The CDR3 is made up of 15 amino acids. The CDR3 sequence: CASSVGTGSSNEQFF. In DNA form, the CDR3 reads TGTGCCAGCAGCGTAGGCACAGGGAGTTCCAATGAGCAGTTCTTC.

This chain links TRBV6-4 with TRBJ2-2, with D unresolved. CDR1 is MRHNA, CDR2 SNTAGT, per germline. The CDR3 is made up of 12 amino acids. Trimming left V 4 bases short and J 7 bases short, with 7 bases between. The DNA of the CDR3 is TGTGCCAGCAGTGCCCCCGGCGGGGAGCTGTTTTTT. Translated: CASSAPGGELFF.

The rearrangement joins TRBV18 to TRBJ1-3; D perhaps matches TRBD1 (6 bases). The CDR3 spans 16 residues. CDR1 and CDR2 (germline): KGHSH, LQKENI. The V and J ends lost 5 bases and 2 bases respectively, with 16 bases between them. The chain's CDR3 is CASSTAAGGAGNTIYF. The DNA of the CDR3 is TGTGCCAGCTCAACAGCCGCGGGGGGCGCTGGAAACACCATATATTTT.

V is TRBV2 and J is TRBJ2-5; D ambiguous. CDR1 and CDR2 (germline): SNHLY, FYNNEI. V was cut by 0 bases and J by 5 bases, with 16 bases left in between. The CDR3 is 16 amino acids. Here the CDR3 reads CASSEALAGVGETQYF. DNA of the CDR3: TGTGCCAGCAGTGAAGCTCTGGCAGGTGTTGGGGAGACCCAGTACTTC.

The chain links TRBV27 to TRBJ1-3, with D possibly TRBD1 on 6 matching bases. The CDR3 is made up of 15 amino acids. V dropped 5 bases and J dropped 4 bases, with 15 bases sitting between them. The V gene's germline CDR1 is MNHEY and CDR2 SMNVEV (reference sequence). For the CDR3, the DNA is TGTGCCAGCAGTCAACATACAGGGTCGGGAAACACCATATATTTT. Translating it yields CASSQHTGSGNTIYF.

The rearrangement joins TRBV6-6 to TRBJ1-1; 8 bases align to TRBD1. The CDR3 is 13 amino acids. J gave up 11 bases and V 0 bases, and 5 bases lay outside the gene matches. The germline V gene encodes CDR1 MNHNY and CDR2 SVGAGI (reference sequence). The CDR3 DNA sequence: TGTGCCAGCAGTTACTCGTCAGGGGGCCACGCTTTCTTT. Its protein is CASSYSSGGHAFF.

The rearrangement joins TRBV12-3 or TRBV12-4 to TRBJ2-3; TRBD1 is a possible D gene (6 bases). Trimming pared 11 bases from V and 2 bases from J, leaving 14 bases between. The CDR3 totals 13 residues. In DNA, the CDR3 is TGTGCCTCAGGGGCGGCGAACACAGATACGCAGTATTTT. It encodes CASGAANTDTQYF.

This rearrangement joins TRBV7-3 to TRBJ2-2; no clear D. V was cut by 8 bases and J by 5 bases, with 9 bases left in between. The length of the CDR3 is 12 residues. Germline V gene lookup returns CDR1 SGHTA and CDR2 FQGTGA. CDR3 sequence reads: CASSGGTGELFF. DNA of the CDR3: TGTGCCAGCTCGGGTGGAACCGGGGAGCTGTTTTTT.

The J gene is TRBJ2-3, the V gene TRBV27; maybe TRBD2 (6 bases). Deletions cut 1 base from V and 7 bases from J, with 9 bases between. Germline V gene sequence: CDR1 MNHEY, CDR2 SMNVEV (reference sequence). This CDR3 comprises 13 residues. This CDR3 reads CASSLLEGYTQYF. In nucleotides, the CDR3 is TGTGCCAGCAGTTTATTGGAGGGCTATACGCAGTATTTT.

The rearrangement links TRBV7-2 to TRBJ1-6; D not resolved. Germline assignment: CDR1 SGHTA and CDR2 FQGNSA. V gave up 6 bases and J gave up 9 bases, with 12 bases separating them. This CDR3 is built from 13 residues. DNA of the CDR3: TGTGCCAGCAGTTTCACGGTTAGTTCACCCCTCCACTTT. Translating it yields CASSFTVSSPLHF. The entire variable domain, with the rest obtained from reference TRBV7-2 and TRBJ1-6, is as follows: GAGVSQSPSNKVTEKGKDVELRCDPISGHTALYWYRQSLGQGLEFLIYFQGNSAPDKSGLPSDRFSAERTGGSVSTLTIQRTQQEDSAVYLCASSFTVSSPLHFGNGTRLTVT.

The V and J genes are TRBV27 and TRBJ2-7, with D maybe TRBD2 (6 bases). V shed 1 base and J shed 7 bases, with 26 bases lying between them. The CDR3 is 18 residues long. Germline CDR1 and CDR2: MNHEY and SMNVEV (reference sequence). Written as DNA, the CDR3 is TGTGCCAGCAGTTTATTCGAAGGGACTCCTACACACCTAACGGAGCAGTACTTC. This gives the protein CASSLFEGTPTHLTEQYF.

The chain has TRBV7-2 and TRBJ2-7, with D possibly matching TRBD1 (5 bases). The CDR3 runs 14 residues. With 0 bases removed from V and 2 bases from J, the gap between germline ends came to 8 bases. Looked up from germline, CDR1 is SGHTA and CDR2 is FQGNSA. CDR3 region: CASSLAPGPYEQYF. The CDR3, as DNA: TGTGCCAGCAGCTTAGCGCCAGGGCCCTACGAGCAGTACTTC. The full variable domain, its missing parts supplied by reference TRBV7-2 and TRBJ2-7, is GAGVSQSPSNKVTEKGKDVELRCDPISGHTALYWYRQSLGQGLEFLIYFQGNSAPDKSGLPSDRFSAERTGGSVSTLTIQRTQQEDSAVYLCASSLAPGPYEQYFGPGTRLTVT.

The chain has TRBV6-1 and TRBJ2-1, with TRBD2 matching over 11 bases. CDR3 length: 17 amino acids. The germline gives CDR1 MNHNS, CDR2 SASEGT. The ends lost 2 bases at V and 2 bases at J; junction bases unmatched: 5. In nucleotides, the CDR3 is TGTGCCAGCAGTGAAAGGCCGGGACTAGCGGCCTACAATGAGCAGTTCTTC. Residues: CASSERPGLAAYNEQFF.

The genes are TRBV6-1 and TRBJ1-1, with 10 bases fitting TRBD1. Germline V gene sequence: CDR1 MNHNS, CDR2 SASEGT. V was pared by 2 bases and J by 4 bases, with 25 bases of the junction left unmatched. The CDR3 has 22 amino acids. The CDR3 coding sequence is TGTGCCAGCAGTGAAAAGCCTCCCCAGGGACAGGGGAGAGTGACGAGGGGCACTGAAGCTTTCTTT. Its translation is CASSEKPPQGQGRVTRGTEAFF.

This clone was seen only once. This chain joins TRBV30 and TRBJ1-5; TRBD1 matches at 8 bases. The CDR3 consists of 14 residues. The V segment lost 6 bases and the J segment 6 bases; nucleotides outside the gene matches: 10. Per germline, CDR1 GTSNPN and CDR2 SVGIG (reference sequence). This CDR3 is CACSGQGGSQPQHF. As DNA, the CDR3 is TGTGCCTGTTCTGGACAGGGCGGGAGTCAGCCCCAGCATTTT.

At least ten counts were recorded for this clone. CDR3 nucleotides: TGTGCCAGCAGCTCGTTCCGGGACACTTTCTATGGCTACACCTTC. This gives the protein CASSSFRDTFYGYTF. The chain has TRBV7-9 and TRBJ1-2; maybe TRBD1 (6 bases). Per the germline V gene, CDR1 is SEHNR and CDR2 is FQNEAQ (reference sequence). The V end lost 4 bases, the J end lost 4 bases, and 16 bases lay between the germline ends. There are 15 residues in the CDR3. The full variable domain, rest sourced from reference TRBV7-9 and TRBJ1-2, is DTGVSQNPRHKITKRGQNVTFRCDPISEHNRLYWYRQTLGQGPEFLTYFQNEAQLEKSRLLSDRFSAERPKGSFSTLEIQRTEQGDSAMYLCASSSFRDTFYGYTFGSGTRLTVV.

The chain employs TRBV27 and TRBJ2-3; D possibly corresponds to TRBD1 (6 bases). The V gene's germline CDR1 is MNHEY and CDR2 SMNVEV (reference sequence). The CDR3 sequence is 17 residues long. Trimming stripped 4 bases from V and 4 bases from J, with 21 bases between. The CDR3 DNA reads TGTGCCAGCAGTTCCCTATACCTCACGCAGGGGCCAGATACGCAGTATTTT. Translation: CASSSLYLTQGPDTQYF.

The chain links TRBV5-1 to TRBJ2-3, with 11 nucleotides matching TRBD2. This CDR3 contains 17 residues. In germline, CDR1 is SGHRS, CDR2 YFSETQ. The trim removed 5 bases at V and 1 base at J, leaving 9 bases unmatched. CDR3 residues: CASSTLAGGAGTDTQYF. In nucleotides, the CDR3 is TGCGCCAGCAGTACCCTAGCGGGAGGCGCGGGCACAGATACGCAGTATTTT.

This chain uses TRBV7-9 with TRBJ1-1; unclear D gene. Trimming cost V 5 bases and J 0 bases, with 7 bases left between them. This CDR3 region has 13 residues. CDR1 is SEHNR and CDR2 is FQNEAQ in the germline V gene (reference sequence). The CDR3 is CASSPPLNTEAFF. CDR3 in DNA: TGTGCCAGCAGCCCCCCATTGAACACTGAAGCTTTCTTT.

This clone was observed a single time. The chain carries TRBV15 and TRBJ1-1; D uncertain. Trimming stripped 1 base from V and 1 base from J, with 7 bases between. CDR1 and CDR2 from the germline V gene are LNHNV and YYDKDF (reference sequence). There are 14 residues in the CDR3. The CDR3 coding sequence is TGTGCCACCAGCAGAGCCAGCGCGAACACTGAAGCTTTCTTT. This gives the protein CATSRASANTEAFF.

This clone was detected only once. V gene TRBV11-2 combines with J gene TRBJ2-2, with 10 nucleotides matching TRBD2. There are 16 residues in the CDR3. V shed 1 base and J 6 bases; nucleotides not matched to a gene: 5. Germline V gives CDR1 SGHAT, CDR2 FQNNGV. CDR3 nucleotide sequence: TGTGCCAGCAGCTTAGTACTAGCGGGACCTTCCGGGGAGCTGTTTTTT. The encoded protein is CASSLVLAGPSGELFF.

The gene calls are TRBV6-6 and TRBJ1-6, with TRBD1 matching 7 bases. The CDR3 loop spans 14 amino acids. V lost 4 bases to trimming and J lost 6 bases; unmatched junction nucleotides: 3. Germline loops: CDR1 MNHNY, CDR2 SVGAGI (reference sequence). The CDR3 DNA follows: TGTGCCAGCAGTTCCCGGGACAGTAATTCACCCCTCCACTTT. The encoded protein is CASSSRDSNSPLHF.

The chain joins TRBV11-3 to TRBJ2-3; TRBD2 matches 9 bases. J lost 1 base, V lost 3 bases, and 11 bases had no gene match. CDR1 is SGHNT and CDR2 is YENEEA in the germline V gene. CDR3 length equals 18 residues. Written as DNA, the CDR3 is TGTGCCAGCAGCTTTAGGGCGGGAGGGGTAGGAGGCACAGATACGCAGTATTTT. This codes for CASSFRAGGVGGTDTQYF.

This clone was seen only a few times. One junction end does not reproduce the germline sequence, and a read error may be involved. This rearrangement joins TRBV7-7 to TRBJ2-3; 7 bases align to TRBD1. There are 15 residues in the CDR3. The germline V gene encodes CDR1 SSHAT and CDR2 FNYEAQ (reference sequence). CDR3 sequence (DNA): TGTGCTAGCAGCGCCGGACAGGCTAGCACAGATACGCAGTATTTT. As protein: CASSAGQASTDTQYF.

The chain's CDR3 is CASSLTQGPQETQYF. CDR3 DNA sequence: TGTGCCAGCAGCTTGACTCAGGGCCCCCAAGAGACCCAGTACTTC. The chain links TRBV5-4 to TRBJ2-5, with D possibly matching TRBD1 (5 bases). V gave up 1 base and J gave up 1 base, with 11 bases separating them. The CDR3 sequence is 15 residues long. CDR1 is SGHNT and CDR2 is YYREEE in the germline V gene (reference sequence). The full variable domain, with the rest looked up from reference TRBV5-4 and TRBJ2-5, is ETGVTQSPTHLIKTRGQQVTLRCSSQSGHNTVSWYQQALGQGPQFIFQYYREEENGRGNFPPRFSGLQFPNYSSELNVNALELDDSALYLCASSLTQGPQETQYFGPGTRLLVL.

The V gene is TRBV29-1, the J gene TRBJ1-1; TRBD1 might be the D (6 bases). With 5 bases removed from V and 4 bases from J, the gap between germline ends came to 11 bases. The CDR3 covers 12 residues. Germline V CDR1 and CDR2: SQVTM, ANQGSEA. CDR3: CSVCKGGTEAFF. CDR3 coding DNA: TGCAGCGTTTGTAAAGGGGGCACTGAAGCTTTCTTT.

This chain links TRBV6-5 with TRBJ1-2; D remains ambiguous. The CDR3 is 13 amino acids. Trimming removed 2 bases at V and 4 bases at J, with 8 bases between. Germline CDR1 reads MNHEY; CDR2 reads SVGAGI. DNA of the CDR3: TGTGCCAGCAGTTACACTCAGGTCTATGGCTACACCTTC. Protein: CASSYTQVYGYTF.

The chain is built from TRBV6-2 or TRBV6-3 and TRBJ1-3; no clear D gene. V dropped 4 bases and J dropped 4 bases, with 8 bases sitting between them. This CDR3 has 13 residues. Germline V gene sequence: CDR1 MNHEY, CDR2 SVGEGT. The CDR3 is CASSSHGGNTIYF. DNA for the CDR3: TGTGCCAGCAGTTCCCACGGGGGAAACACCATATATTTT.